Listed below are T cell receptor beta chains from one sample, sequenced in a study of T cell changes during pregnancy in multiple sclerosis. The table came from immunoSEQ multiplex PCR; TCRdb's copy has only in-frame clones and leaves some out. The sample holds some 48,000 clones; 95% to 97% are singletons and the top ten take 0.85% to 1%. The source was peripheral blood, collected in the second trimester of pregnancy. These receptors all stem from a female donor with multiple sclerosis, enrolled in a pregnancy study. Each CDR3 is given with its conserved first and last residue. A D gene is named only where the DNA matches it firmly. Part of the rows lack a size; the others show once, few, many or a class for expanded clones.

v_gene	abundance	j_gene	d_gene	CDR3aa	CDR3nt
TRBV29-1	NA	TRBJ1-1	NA	CSAMDIFPEAFF	TGCAGCGCAATGGACATTTTTCCTGAAGCTTTCTTT
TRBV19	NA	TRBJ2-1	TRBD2	CASSILAGDNEQFF	TGTGCCAGTAGTATCCTAGCGGGGGACAATGAGCAGTTCTTC
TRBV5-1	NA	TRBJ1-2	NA	CASSLAMGEDGYTF	TGCGCCAGCAGCTTGGCCATGGGGGAGGACGGCTACACCTTC
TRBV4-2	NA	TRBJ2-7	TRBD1	CASSQDRGQGSYEQYF	TGTGCCAGCAGCCAAGATCGGGGACAGGGCTCCTACGAGCAGTACTTC
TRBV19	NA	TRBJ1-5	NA	CASSIAPAKSQYYNQPQHF	TGTGCCAGTAGTATAGCCCCGGCAAAGTCGCAGTACTACAATCAGCCCCAGCATTTT
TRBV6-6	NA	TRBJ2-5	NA	CASSLQRARGETQYF	TGTGCCAGCAGCCTCCAGCGGGCCCGAGGGGAGACCCAGTACTTC
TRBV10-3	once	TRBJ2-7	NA	CAISRGGARGEQYF	TGTGCCATCAGCCGTGGGGGGGCGCGAGGCGAGCAGTACTTC
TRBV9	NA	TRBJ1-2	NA	CASGSRGEGYTF	TGTGCCAGCGGATCCAGGGGTGAAGGCTACACCTTC
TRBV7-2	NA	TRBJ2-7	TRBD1	CASSPKGTGNYEQYF	TGTGCCAGCAGCCCAAAGGGGACAGGAAACTACGAGCAGTACTTC
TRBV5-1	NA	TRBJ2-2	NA	CASAQVNTGELFF	TGCGCCAGTGCACAGGTTAACACCGGGGAGCTGTTTTTT
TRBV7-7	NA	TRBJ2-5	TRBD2	CASSLKLAGGPYQETQYF	TGTGCCAGCAGCTTAAAGCTAGCGGGAGGGCCGTACCAAGAGACCCAGTACTTC
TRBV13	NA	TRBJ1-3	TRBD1	CASSSLPPGTDKTTSGNTIYF	TGTGCCAGCAGCTCCCTCCCCCCCGGGACAGACAAGACGACCTCTGGAAACACCATATATTTT
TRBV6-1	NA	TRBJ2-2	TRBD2	CASRLAGTGELFF	TGTGCCAGTAGACTAGCGGGAACCGGGGAGCTGTTTTTT
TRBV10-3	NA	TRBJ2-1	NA	CAISSVEQFF	TGTGCCATCAGCAGTGTGGAGCAGTTCTTC
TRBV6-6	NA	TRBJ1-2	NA	CASTGQITNYGYTF	TGTGCCAGCACCGGACAGATTACTAACTATGGCTACACCTTC
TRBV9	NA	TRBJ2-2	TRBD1	CASSVRQGATTGELFF	TGTGCCAGCAGCGTCCGACAGGGGGCTACCACCGGGGAGCTGTTTTTT
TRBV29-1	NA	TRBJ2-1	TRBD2	CSAGTSGYNEQFF	TGCAGCGCCGGGACTAGCGGTTACAATGAGCAGTTCTTC
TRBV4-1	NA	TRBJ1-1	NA	CASSQVTGIRNTEAFF	TGCGCCAGCAGCCAAGTAACAGGGATACGGAACACTGAAGCTTTCTTT
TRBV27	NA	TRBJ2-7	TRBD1	CASSITQGSEQYF	TGTGCCAGCAGTATTACACAGGGGTCCGAGCAGTACTTC
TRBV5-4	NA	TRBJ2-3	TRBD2	CASSTGLAGGPDTQYF	TGTGCCAGCAGCACGGGACTAGCGGGGGGGCCAGATACGCAGTATTTT
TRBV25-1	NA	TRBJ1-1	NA	CASSAWGVTEAFF	TGTGCCAGCAGTGCCTGGGGCGTCACTGAAGCTTTCTTT
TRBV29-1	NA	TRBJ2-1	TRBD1	CSVVDRSSYNEQFF	TGCAGCGTTGTGGACAGGAGCTCCTACAATGAGCAGTTCTTC
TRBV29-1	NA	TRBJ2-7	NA	CSVAGQTYEQYF	TGCAGCGTTGCGGGACAAACCTACGAGCAGTACTTC
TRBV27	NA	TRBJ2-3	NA	CASSPQPLRNGDTQYF	TGTGCCAGCAGTCCCCAACCCCTCCGGAACGGGGATACGCAGTATTTT
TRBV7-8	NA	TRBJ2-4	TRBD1	CASSPSGQMGDIQYF	TGTGCCAGCAGCCCCTCGGGACAGATGGGTGACATTCAGTACTTC
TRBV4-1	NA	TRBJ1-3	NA	CASSQDSLGGVPGNTIYF	TGCGCCAGCAGCCAAGATAGTTTGGGGGGTGTCCCTGGAAACACCATATATTTT
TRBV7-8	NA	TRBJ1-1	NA	CASSLSVTEAFF	TGTGCCAGCAGCTTATCAGTCACTGAAGCTTTCTTT
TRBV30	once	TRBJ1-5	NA	CAWRVTGGNQPQHF	TGTGCCTGGAGAGTAACAGGTGGCAATCAGCCCCAGCATTTT
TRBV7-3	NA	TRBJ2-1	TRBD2	CASSLLLLAGGLEHDNEQFF	TGTGCCAGCAGCTTGCTTTTACTAGCGGGGGGACTCGAACACGACAATGAGCAGTTCTTC
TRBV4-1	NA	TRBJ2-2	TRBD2	CASSQGTPGTTNTGELFF	TGCGCCAGCAGCCAAGGGACTCCCGGGACTACGAACACCGGGGAGCTGTTTTTT
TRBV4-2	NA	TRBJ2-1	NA	CASSPRRGGPGDEQFF	TGTGCCAGCAGCCCCAGGAGGGGGGGGCCCGGGGATGAGCAGTTCTTC
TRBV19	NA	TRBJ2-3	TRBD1	CASNLQGGTADTQYF	TGTGCCAGCAACCTACAGGGGGGCACCGCAGATACGCAGTATTTT
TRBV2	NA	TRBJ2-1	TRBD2	CASRPGLAAYNEQFF	TGTGCCAGCAGGCCGGGACTAGCGGCCTACAATGAGCAGTTCTTC
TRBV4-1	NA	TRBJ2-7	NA	CASSQVSQATWTEQYF	TGCGCCAGCAGCCAAGTCTCACAGGCGACCTGGACCGAGCAGTACTTC
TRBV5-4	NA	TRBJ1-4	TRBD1	CASSLQGTNEKLFF	TGTGCCAGCAGCTTACAGGGGACTAATGAAAAACTGTTTTTT
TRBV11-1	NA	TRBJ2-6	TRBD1	CASSPGTEHSGANVLTF	TGTGCCAGCAGCCCCGGGACAGAACACTCTGGGGCCAACGTCCTGACTTTC
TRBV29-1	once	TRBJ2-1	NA	CRGVRVRSYNEQFF	TGCAGAGGGGTTCGGGTCAGATCCTACAATGAGCAGTTCTTC
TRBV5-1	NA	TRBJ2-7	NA	CASSIKSSYEQYF	TGCGCCAGTTCGATCAAGAGCTCCTACGAGCAGTACTTC
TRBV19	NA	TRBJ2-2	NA	CASTLVGGTGELFF	TGTGCCAGTACCCTCGTGGGAGGAACCGGGGAGCTGTTTTTT
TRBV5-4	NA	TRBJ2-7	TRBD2	CASSLGFSGYEQYF	TGTGCCAGCAGCTTGGGATTTAGCGGGTACGAGCAGTACTTC
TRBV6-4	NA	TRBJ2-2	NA	CASSDSSTGELFF	TGTGCCAGCAGTGACTCGAGCACCGGGGAGCTGTTTTTT
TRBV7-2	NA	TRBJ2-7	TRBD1	CASSPFTGASSYEQYF	TGTGCCAGCAGCCCCTTCACAGGGGCGAGCTCCTACGAGCAGTACTTC
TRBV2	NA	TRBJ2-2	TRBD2	CASSPSGTNTGELFF	TGTGCCAGCAGCCCTAGCGGGACGAACACCGGGGAGCTGTTTTTT
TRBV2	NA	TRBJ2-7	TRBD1	CASSDGQGLGHEQYF	TGTGCCAGCAGTGATGGACAGGGGCTCGGGCACGAGCAGTACTTC
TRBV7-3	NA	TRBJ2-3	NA	CASSSRTGGRGLGTDTQYF	TGTGCCAGCAGCTCCCGAACCGGAGGGCGTGGTTTGGGCACAGATACGCAGTATTTT
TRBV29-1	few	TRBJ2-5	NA	CSFEGGSGTQYF	TGCAGCTTCGAGGGAGGCAGCGGGACCCAGTACTTC
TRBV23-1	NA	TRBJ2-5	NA	CASSQSTDQETQYF	TGCGCCAGCAGTCAATCAACAGACCAAGAGACCCAGTACTTC
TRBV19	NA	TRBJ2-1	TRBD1	CASSIGTGVKYNEQFF	TGTGCCAGTAGTATTGGGACAGGGGTAAAGTACAATGAGCAGTTCTTC
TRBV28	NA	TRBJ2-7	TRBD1	CASSRGQWSDEQYF	TGTGCCAGCAGCCGGGGACAGTGGTCGGACGAGCAGTACTTC
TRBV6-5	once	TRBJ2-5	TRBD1	CASSKLDRGRETQYF	TGTGCCAGCAGCAAACTTGACAGGGGAAGGGAGACCCAGTACTTC
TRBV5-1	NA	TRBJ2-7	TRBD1	CASSSGQVAEQYF	TGCGCCAGCAGCTCCGGACAGGTCGCCGAGCAGTACTTC
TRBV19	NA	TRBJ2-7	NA	CASTMSPGRTEQYF	TGTGCCAGTACCATGTCCCCGGGGAGGACCGAGCAGTACTTC